The 32 T cell receptor beta chains below all came from one sample that was sequenced in a study of blood T cell repertoires in COVID-19. Sequencing was performed with immunoSEQ multiplex PCR; in TCRdb, only in-frame clones are kept and a portion is missing. The data show approximately 240,000 clones, around nine tenths seen once. Material for sequencing was PBMCs or T cells enriched from blood (not recorded which). The receptor set was obtained from a young woman who had recovered from COVID-19.

This chain uses TRBV9 with TRBJ1-1; possible D gene TRBD1, 5 bases. This CDR3 is built from 15 residues. The germline V gene has CDR1 SGDLS and CDR2 YYNGEE. Deletions cut 4 bases from V and 0 bases from J, with 13 bases between. The CDR3 coding sequence is TGTGCCAGCAGCCCCTATCAGGGCCTGAACACTGAAGCTTTCTTT. Translation: CASSPYQGLNTEAFF.

Of note for this clone: This sample includes further DNA sequences coding for the same CDR3. The chain employs TRBV7-9 and TRBJ1-2; perhaps TRBD1 as D (5 bases). The V end was cut by 2 bases, the J end by 2 bases, with 6 bases between. Germline loops: CDR1 SEHNR, CDR2 FQNEAQ (reference sequence). CDR3 length equals 13 residues. The CDR3 DNA sequence: TGTGCCAGCAGCTTACAGGGAAACTATGGCTACACCTTC. It is translated as CASSLQGNYGYTF.

The genes are TRBV28 and TRBJ1-6, with D unresolved. The V end lost 3 bases, the J end lost 11 bases, and 11 bases lay between the germline ends. Germline lookup yields CDR1 MDHEN and CDR2 SYDVKM. The CDR3 has 13 amino acids. The CDR3 bases are TGTGCCAGCAGTTTTGGTGGTGGCACACCCCTCCACTTT. Its translation is CASSFGGGTPLHF.

Notes on this clone: Its ends do not fully match the called genes, so a read error is possible. CDR3 sequence: CASSTNRQGSNTEAFF. The DNA of the CDR3 is TGTGCTAGCAGTACCAACCGACAGGGTTCAAACACTGAAGCTTTCTTT. The chain recombines TRBV7-7 with TRBJ1-1; TRBD1 matches 7 bases. From germline, CDR1 is SSHAT and CDR2 FNYEAQ (reference sequence). This CDR3 is 16 amino acids long.

The chain employs TRBV4-3 and TRBJ1-1; TRBD1 matches 7 bases. V lost 0 bases, J lost 1 base, and 5 bases stayed unmatched. The CDR3 consists of 16 residues. Germline lookup yields CDR1 LGHNA and CDR2 YSLEER. The CDR3 bases are TGCGCCAGCAGCCAAGAAGTAGGGGGCCGGAACACTGAAGCTTTCTTT. It specifies CASSQEVGGRNTEAFF.

The V gene is TRBV6-4, the J gene TRBJ2-6; a weak D match, TRBD1 (5 bases). The CDR3 has 16 residues. Germline assignment: CDR1 MRHNA and CDR2 SNTAGT. Trimming stripped 5 bases from V and 0 bases from J, with 11 bases between. The CDR3 nucleotides read TGTGCCAGCAGTAAGGGGCTATACTCTGGGGCCAACGTCCTGACTTTC. This translates into CASSKGLYSGANVLTF.

The rearrangement links TRBV5-1 to TRBJ1-1; weak D call: TRBD1 (6 bases). V was shortened by 4 bases and J by 2 bases, with 21 bases between the two germline ends. Per germline, CDR1 SGHRS and CDR2 YFSETQ. The CDR3 covers 17 residues. CDR3 DNA: TGCGCCAGCAGCCTTCTCTTTGGGCCAGGGGTCAACACTGAAGCTTTCTTT. Translation gives CASSLLFGPGVNTEAFF.

This chain connects TRBV27 to TRBJ1-5; D is undetermined. CDR1 and CDR2 (germline): MNHEY, SMNVEV (reference sequence). This CDR3 spans 19 amino acids. The ends were cut back, 2 bases at V and 0 bases at J, with 20 bases in the middle. CDR3 sequence: CASSLRLLRDAYSNQPQHF. In nucleotides, the CDR3 is TGTGCCAGCAGTTTACGCCTACTTCGAGATGCCTATAGCAATCAGCCCCAGCATTTT.

This chain joins TRBV7-2 and TRBJ2-7; 10 bases map to TRBD2. Trimming at V came to 6 bases and at J to 4 bases, leaving 15 bases not matched to a gene. The CDR3 consists of 17 residues. The germline gives CDR1 SGHTA, CDR2 FQGNSA. The CDR3, as DNA: TGTGCCAGCAGTCCTAGGGCTAGCGGGAGTCTTGGTTACGAGCAGTACTTC. It is translated as CASSPRASGSLGYEQYF.

The rearrangement uses TRBV28 and TRBJ2-7, with 9 bases that match TRBD2. The CDR3 sequence is 17 residues long. The germline gives CDR1 MDHEN, CDR2 SYDVKM. The J segment lost 6 bases and the V segment lost 6 bases, leaving 18 bases of the junction unmatched. CDR3 in amino acids: CASSRTAVVAGDGEQYF. In DNA, the CDR3 is TGTGCCAGCAGCCGCACAGCGGTAGTAGCGGGAGATGGCGAGCAGTACTTC.

The chain employs TRBV11-2 and TRBJ1-1; no firm D call. Trimming took off 7 bases at V and 4 bases at J, with 13 bases between the two ends. The CDR3 consists of 13 residues. The germline V gene encodes CDR1 SGHAT and CDR2 FQNNGV. Here the CDR3 DNA reads TGTGCCAGCACTGAATCAGGTTTCACTGAAGCTTTCTTT. This codes for CASTESGFTEAFF.

J is TRBJ1-5 and V is TRBV28, with 8 bases matching TRBD1. J gave up 11 bases and V 3 bases, and 12 bases lay outside the gene matches. The CDR3 has 15 amino acids. Looked up from germline, CDR1 is MDHEN and CDR2 is SYDVKM. Here the CDR3 reads CASSFDRGGISTQHF. The DNA of the CDR3 is TGTGCCAGCAGTTTCGACAGGGGAGGTATCAGCACCCAGCATTTT. Full variable domain (missing parts from reference TRBV28 and TRBJ1-5): DVKVTQSSRYLVKRTGEKVFLECVQDMDHENMFWYRQDPGLGLRLIYFSYDVKMKEKGDIPEGYSVSREKKERFSLILESASTNQTSMYLCASSFDRGGISTQHFGDGTRLSIL.

This chain links TRBV5-6 with TRBJ2-3; D unclear. From germline, CDR1 is SGHDT and CDR2 YYEEEE. The CDR3 contains 15 residues. Trimming stripped 0 bases from V and 2 bases from J, with 10 bases between. CDR3: CASSLGARDTDTQYF. Here the CDR3 DNA reads TGTGCCAGCAGCTTGGGGGCCAGAGACACAGATACGCAGTATTTT.

The genes are TRBV4-2 and TRBJ1-1; D perhaps matches TRBD1 (6 bases). V lost 3 bases and J lost 4, with 12 bases in between. The CDR3 runs 14 residues. Germline values: CDR1 LGHNA, CDR2 YNFKEQ. The CDR3 coding sequence is TGTGCCAGCAGCCAGAGGGGGTGGAGCACTGAAGCTTTCTTT. Translated, it gives CASSQRGWSTEAFF.

The chain links TRBV5-1 to TRBJ2-7; 7 bases match TRBD1. The CDR3 is made up of 12 amino acids. Germline trimming cut 3 bases from V and 4 bases from J; bases unmatched to any gene: 1. Germline V CDR1 and CDR2: SGHRS, YFSETQ. The CDR3 nucleotides read TGCGCCAGCAGCTCGGACAGGTACGAGCAGTACTTC. Its protein is CASSSDRYEQYF.

The J gene is TRBJ2-3, the V gene TRBV3-1 (or the pseudogene TRBV3-2); TRBD2 matches 7 bases. Trimming removed 2 bases from V and 2 bases from J; junction bases left unmatched: 4. CDR3 length: 15 amino acids. CDR1 and CDR2 from the germline V gene are LGHDT and YNNKEL (reference sequence). This CDR3 reads CASSQLAAITDTQYF. CDR3 coding DNA: TGTGCCAGCAGCCAACTAGCGGCGATCACAGATACGCAGTATTTT.

The J gene is TRBJ2-2, the V gene TRBV2; 14 bases line up with TRBD2. J gave up 6 bases and V 3 bases, and 9 bases lay outside the gene matches. This CDR3 has 18 residues. CDR1 is SNHLY, CDR2 FYNNEI, per germline. The DNA of the CDR3 is TGTGCCAGCAGTGACCTAGGACTAGCGGGGGGTCGTGCCGGGGAGCTGTTTTTT. Protein: CASSDLGLAGGRAGELFF. Based on the CDR3 plus reference TRBV2 and TRBJ2-2, the full variable domain is EPEVTQTPSHQVTQMGQEVILRCVPISNHLYFYWYRQILGQKVEFLVSFYNNEISEKSEIFDDQFSVERPDGSNFTLKIRSTKLEDSAMYFCASSDLGLAGGRAGELFFGEGSRLTVL.

V and J are TRBV19 and TRBJ2-3; 13 nucleotides match TRBD2. CDR1 and CDR2 (germline): LNHDA, SQIVND (reference sequence). Trimming took 6 bases from V and 3 from J; bases not matched to a gene: 18. The CDR3 covers 20 residues. CDR3 in DNA: TGTGCCAGTAGCGTTATAAGGACTAGCGGGAGAAACGTGAGAACAGATACGCAGTATTTT. Amino acids: CASSVIRTSGRNVRTDTQYF. Full variable domain (missing parts from reference TRBV19 and TRBJ2-3): DGGITQSPKYLFRKEGQNVTLSCEQNLNHDAMYWYRQDPGQGLRLIYYSQIVNDFQKGDIAEGYSVSREKKESFPLTVTSAQKNPTAFYLCASSVIRTSGRNVRTDTQYFGPGTRLTVL.

The CDR3 is CASRISEKLFF. The CDR3 nucleotides read TGTGCCAGCAGAATCTCTGAAAAACTGTTTTTT. The chain joins TRBV28 to TRBJ1-4; unclear D gene. The CDR3 consists of 11 residues. The V end was cut by 6 bases, the J end by 7 bases, with 6 bases between. Per germline, CDR1 MDHEN and CDR2 SYDVKM.

V and J are TRBV5-1 and TRBJ1-1, with a possible D match to TRBD1 (6 bases). The CDR3 covers 14 residues. Germline-derived CDR1 and CDR2 are SGHRS and YFSETQ. Trimming stripped 4 bases from V and 5 bases from J, with 15 bases between. The CDR3 nucleotides read TGCGCCAGCAGCCCCGAGGACAGTGCTACTGAAGCTTTCTTT. It translates to CASSPEDSATEAFF.

This clone was observed a handful of times. The chain combines TRBV6-4 with TRBJ2-7; TRBD2 agrees at 9 bases. After removal of 4 bases from V and 0 bases from J, the junction contained 10 bases not matched to a gene. Germline V gene data show CDR1 as MRHNA and CDR2 as SNTAGT. The CDR3 has 17 amino acids. In DNA form, the CDR3 reads TGTGCCAGCAGTGTTGCTTCGGCTAGCGGGGACTCCTACGAGCAGTACTTC. Its translation is CASSVASASGDSYEQYF.

V gene TRBV5-8 combines with J gene TRBJ1-6, with 10 bases matching TRBD1. Trimming cost V 4 bases and J 8 bases; bases outside gene matches: 9. The CDR3 has 16 residues. Germline CDR1 and CDR2: SGHTS and YDEGEE. This CDR3 is CASSPRQGALDSPLHF. As DNA, the CDR3 is TGTGCCAGCAGCCCTCGACAGGGGGCCCTGGATTCACCCCTCCACTTT.

In the case of this clone: This specimen includes other DNA sequences encoding the same CDR3. The chain uses TRBV28 and TRBJ1-2; D not resolved. V was shortened by 5 bases and J by 2 bases, with 6 bases between the two germline ends. The CDR3 runs to 12 residues. Germline assignment: CDR1 MDHEN and CDR2 SYDVKM. The CDR3 DNA is TGTGCCAGCAGTCTCCTAAACTATGGCTACACCTTC. Amino acid sequence: CASSLLNYGYTF.

The chain employs TRBV4-3 and TRBJ1-1, with D possibly matching TRBD1 (5 bases). Trimming took off 0 bases at V and 3 bases at J, with 20 bases between the two ends. The germline V gene encodes CDR1 LGHNA and CDR2 YSLEER. CDR3 length equals 18 residues. The DNA for the CDR3 is TGCGCCAGCAGCCAAGATCTATTCTCAGGGATTAGGGACACTGAAGCTTTCTTT. Protein: CASSQDLFSGIRDTEAFF.

The V gene is TRBV6-5, the J gene TRBJ1-6; D gene unclear. The CDR3 is made up of 15 amino acids. Per germline, CDR1 MNHEY and CDR2 SVGAGI. Trimming took off 0 bases at V and 7 bases at J, with 10 bases between the two ends. CDR3 nucleotide sequence: TGTGCCAGCAGTTACTCCGGGTTGAACAATTCACCCCTCCACTTT. It translates to CASSYSGLNNSPLHF.

V usage is TRBV7-2 and J usage is TRBJ2-3; no firm D call. The CDR3 is 15 residues long. The V end lost 5 bases, the J end lost 2 bases, and 14 bases lay between the germline ends. CDR1 and CDR2 from the germline V gene are SGHTA and FQGNSA. The CDR3 region is CASSTRALSTDTQYF. The CDR3 nucleotides read TGTGCCAGCAGCACTCGCGCCCTCTCCACAGATACGCAGTATTTT.

The chain couples TRBV15 to TRBJ1-2, with D uncertain. Germline V lookup: CDR1 LNHNV, CDR2 YYDKDF (reference sequence). The germline V and J ends were trimmed by 0 bases and 3 bases, with 11 bases remaining between them. The CDR3 length is 15 residues. The CDR3 here is CATSREAGVYYGYTF. CDR3 bases: TGTGCCACCAGCAGAGAGGCAGGCGTATACTATGGCTACACCTTC.

The CDR3 region is CASRDQGNYGYTF. Written as DNA, the CDR3 is TGTGCCAGCAGGGATCAGGGGAACTATGGCTACACCTTC. The rearrangement uses TRBV28 and TRBJ1-2, with D perhaps matching TRBD1 (6 bases). This CDR3 comprises 13 residues. The germline gives CDR1 MDHEN, CDR2 SYDVKM. With 6 bases removed from V and 2 bases from J, the gap between germline ends came to 10 bases.

V usage is TRBV6-5 and J usage is TRBJ1-6; D unclear. V dropped 6 bases and J dropped 9 bases, with 6 bases sitting between them. This CDR3 contains 11 residues. Germline V gene lookup returns CDR1 MNHEY and CDR2 SVGAGI. CDR3 DNA: TGTGCCAGCAGGGGAGGTTCACCCCTCCACTTT. Protein product: CASRGGSPLHF.

The rearrangement joins TRBV24-1 to TRBJ2-4, with 9 bases identical to TRBD1. Germline values: CDR1 KGHDR, CDR2 SFDVKD. V trimming: 5 bases; J trimming: 3 bases; junction bases outside the gene matches: 4. The CDR3 extends over 15 amino acids. In nucleotides, the CDR3 is TGTGCCACCAGTGCGGACAGGGGCCTCAAAAACATTCAGTACTTC. It specifies CATSADRGLKNIQYF.

This chain connects TRBV7-3 to TRBJ1-2, with TRBD1 identical over 8 bases. J gave up 4 bases and V 3 bases, and 4 bases lay outside the gene matches. This CDR3 comprises 14 residues. Germline loops: CDR1 SGHTA, CDR2 FQGTGA. The CDR3 nucleotides are TGTGCCAGCAGCTTCGGCGACAGGGGCTATGGCTACACCTTC. Translated: CASSFGDRGYGYTF.

V gene TRBV6-5 combines with J gene TRBJ1-5; a weak D match, TRBD1 (5 bases). The germline V and J ends were trimmed by 6 bases and 5 bases, with 11 bases remaining between them. CDR3 length equals 13 residues. CDR1 is MNHEY, CDR2 SVGAGI, per germline. CDR3 amino acids: CASSTDRYQPQHF. The CDR3, as DNA: TGTGCCAGCAGCACCGACAGATATCAGCCCCAGCATTTT.